This T cell receptor beta chain stems from a study of healthy donors' naive CD4 and CD8 T cells (dated by TCRdb to 2013 to 2016). For context, the study as a whole: Donors were selected to cover three age groups (20-25, 40-50 and 60-70 years, several each), with a mean age of around 43, and half of the donors were female. Peripheral blood mononuclear cells were collected from some 20 healthy, unrelated individuals. The donors were HLA-typed by sequencing at HLA-A, -B, -C, -DRB1, -DQB1 and -DPB1, using the SBTexcellerator protocol, an ABI3130xl analyzer and SBTengine software. For TCR alpha, a new primer set was designed to cover all functional IMGT alpha gene variants, and the remainder of the protocol was kept the same as the beta-chain workflow. The study sequenced rearranged TCR alpha and beta chains from naive CD4+ and CD8+ T cells to test how TCR variation relates to lineage commitment. What the authors observed across the whole study: In both chains, CD4+ lineage was associated with a positively charged CDR3, and CD8+ lineage was associated with a negatively charged CDR3. Because alpha and beta chains were sequenced in bulk and could not be paired, the effects of the two chains in combination were not assessed. V genes, J genes and CDR3 charge together appeared to explain roughly an eighth of CD4/CD8 propensity variance, in a largely additive manner. The study did not directly address whether homeostatic proliferation of naive T cells might have biased the repertoire. Reportedly, most V and J gene segments showed bias between naive CD4+ and CD8+ cells, and this bias held consistently across donors regardless of HLA genotype.

Cells with a CD4+CD8-CD45RO-CD45RA+ profile were isolated by FACS and defined as naive CD4+ T cells, and those with a CD8+CD4-CD45RA+CD27bright profile were defined as naive CD8+ T cells. Antibodies against CD4 (RPA-T4), CD8 (SK1), CD27 (O323), CD45RA (HI100) and CD45RO (UCHL1) were used for sorting. Sequencing was carried out with a 454 GS FLX Titanium. A previously published linear amplification protocol was used to construct TCR libraries from around 0.45 ug of total RNA. The Roche/454 Genome Sequencer with Titanium chemistry was used for sequencing. In the source study's methods: A total of 75,000 to 85,000 rearranged TCR alpha transcripts were sequenced from about 5 of the healthy donors. Duplicate transcripts were removed, and unique TCR clonotypes were defined by the CDR3 junction according to IMGT nomenclature. In R 2.13.0, logistic regression modeled CD4 versus CD8 status on V and J genes, adjusting for donor effects, with Bonferroni correction for multiple testing. The public reads were reprocessed in TCRdb via fastp at Q25 and MiXCR, keeping in-frame beta chains. Entries are consolidated by CDR3 protein sequence, retaining the most common genes and DNA. The V and J calls come from TCRdb's annotation, not from the publication. The sample includes approximately 200,000 distinct CDR3 sequences, with 65% to 80% observed a single time. About 2.4% of the sample is taken by the ten largest.

CDR1 and CDR2 are drawn from the germline V gene: SQVTM, ANQGSEA. From its cysteine to its phenylalanine, the CDR3 spans 15 amino acids. Only the CDR3 portion is preserved as DNA: 45 bases, with reading frame beginning at the first base. Trimming costs V 6 bases and J 3 bases, and their ends lie 18 bases apart. A remark on this clonotype: Its antigen specificity is not known. No quality values exist for individual bases; no much larger clone is one base distant.

Recombination joined TRBV29-1 with TRBJ2-4; TRBD1 might be the D gene, on 6 matching bases. The receptor comes from a pool of human donors in good health; the sample pools cells from several healthy donors. The sequenced sample was naive CD4+ and CD8+ T cells sorted from blood, pooled from several donors. The cell subset or site label, read with the paper, signifies: FACS-sorted naive CD4+ (CD45RO-CD45RA+) and naive CD8+ (CD45RA+CD27bright) T cells. The DNA sequence is as follows: TGCAGCGTCCCGGCCCAGGGGTCGGGCAAAAACATTCAGTACTTC. Its protein reads: CSVPAQGSGKNIQYF. Supplemented by the reference TRBV29-1 and TRBJ2-4 proteins around the CDR3, the complete variable domain is SAVISQKPSRDICQRGTSLTIQCQVDSQVTMMFWYRQQPGQSLTLIATANQGSEATYESGFVIDKFPISRPNLTFSTLTVSNMSPEDSSIYLCSVPAQGSGKNIQYFGAGTRLSVL.